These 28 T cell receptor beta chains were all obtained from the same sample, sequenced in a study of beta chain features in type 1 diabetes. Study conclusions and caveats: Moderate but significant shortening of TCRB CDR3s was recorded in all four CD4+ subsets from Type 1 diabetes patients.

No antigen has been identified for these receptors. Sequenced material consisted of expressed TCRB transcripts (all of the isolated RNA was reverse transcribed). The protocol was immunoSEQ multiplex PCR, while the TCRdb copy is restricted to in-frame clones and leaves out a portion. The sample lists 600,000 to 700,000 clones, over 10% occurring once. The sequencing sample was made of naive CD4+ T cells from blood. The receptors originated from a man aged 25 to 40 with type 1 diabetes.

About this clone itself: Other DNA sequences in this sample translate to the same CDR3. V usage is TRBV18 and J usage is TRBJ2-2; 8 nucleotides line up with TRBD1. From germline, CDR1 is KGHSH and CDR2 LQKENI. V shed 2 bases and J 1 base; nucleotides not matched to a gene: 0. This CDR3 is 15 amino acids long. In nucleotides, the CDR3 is TGTGCCAGCTCACCAGACAGGGGGAACACCGGGGAGCTGTTTTTT. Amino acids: CASSPDRGNTGELFF.

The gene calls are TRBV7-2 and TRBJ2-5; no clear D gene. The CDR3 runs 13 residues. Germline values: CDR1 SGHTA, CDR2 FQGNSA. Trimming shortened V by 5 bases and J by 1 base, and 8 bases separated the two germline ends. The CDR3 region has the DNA TGTGCCAGCAGCCCGCGTACCCAAGAGACCCAGTACTTC. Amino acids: CASSPRTQETQYF. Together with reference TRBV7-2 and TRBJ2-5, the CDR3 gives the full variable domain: GAGVSQSPSNKVTEKGKDVELRCDPISGHTALYWYRQSLGQGLEFLIYFQGNSAPDKSGLPSDRFSAERTGGSVSTLTIQRTQQEDSAVYLCASSPRTQETQYFGPGTRLLVL.

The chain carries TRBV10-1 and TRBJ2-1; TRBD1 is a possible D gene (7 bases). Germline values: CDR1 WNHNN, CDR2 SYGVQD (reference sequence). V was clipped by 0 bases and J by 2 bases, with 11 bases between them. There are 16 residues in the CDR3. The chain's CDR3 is CASSESGGTAYNEQFF. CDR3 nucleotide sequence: TGCGCCAGCAGTGAGTCAGGAGGGACAGCCTACAATGAGCAGTTCTTC.

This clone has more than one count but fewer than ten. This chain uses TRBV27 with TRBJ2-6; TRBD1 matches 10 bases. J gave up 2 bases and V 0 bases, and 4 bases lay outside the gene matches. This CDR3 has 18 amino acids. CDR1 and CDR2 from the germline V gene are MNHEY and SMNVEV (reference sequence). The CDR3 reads CASSLSRQGATGANVLTF. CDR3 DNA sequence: TGTGCCAGCAGTTTATCTCGACAGGGGGCAACTGGGGCCAACGTCCTGACTTTC. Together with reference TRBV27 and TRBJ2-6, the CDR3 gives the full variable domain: EAQVTQNPRYLITVTGKKLTVTCSQNMNHEYMSWYRQDPGLGLRQIYYSMNVEVTDKGDVPEGYKVSRKEKRNFPLILESPSPNQTSLYFCASSLSRQGATGANVLTFGAGSRLTVL.

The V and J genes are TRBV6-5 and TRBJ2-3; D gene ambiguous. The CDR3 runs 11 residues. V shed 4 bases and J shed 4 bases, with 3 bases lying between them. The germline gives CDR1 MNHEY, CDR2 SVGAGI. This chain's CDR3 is CASSSPDTQYF. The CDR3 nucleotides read TGTGCCAGCAGTTCTCCAGATACGCAGTATTTT.

Here the CDR3 DNA reads TGTGCCAGCAGTTTCTCTCCGGCACTAGCGGGAAATGAGCAGTTCTTC. It specifies CASSFSPALAGNEQFF. The rearrangement links TRBV27 to TRBJ2-1; 10 nucleotides line up with TRBD2. The CDR3 runs 16 residues. With 3 bases clipped from V and 7 bases from J, the junction kept 9 bases outside the gene matches. The germline gives CDR1 MNHEY, CDR2 SMNVEV (reference sequence).

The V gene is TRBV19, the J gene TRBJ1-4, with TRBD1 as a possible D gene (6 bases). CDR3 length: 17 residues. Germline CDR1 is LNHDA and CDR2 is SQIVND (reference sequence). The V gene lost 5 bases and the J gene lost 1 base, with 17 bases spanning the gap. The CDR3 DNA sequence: TGTGCCAGTAGTCTACGCAGGGGAAGGGGAACTAATGAAAAACTGTTTTTT. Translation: CASSLRRGRGTNEKLFF.

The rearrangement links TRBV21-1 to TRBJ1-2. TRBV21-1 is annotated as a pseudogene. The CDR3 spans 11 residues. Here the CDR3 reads CASSKEGGYTF. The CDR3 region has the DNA TGTGCCAGCAGCAAAGAGGGTGGCTACACCTTC.

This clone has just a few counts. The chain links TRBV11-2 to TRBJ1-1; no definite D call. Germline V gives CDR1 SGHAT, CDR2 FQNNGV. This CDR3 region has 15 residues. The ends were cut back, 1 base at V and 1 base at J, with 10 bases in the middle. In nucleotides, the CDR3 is TGTGCCAGCAGCTTAGGTCCAGGCTCGAACACTGAAGCTTTCTTT. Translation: CASSLGPGSNTEAFF.

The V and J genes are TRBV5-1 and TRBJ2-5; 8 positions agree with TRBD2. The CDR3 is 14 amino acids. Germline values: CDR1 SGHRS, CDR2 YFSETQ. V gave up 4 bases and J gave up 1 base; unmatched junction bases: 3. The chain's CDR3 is CASSPGTSQETQYF. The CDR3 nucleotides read TGCGCCAGCAGCCCCGGGACTAGCCAAGAGACCCAGTACTTC.

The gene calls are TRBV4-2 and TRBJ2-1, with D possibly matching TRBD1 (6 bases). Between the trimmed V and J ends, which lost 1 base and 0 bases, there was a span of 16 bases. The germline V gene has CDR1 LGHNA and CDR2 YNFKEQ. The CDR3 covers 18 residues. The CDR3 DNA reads TGTGCCAGCAGCCAAGTGGAACAGGGATTATACTCCTACAATGAGCAGTTCTTC. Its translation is CASSQVEQGLYSYNEQFF.

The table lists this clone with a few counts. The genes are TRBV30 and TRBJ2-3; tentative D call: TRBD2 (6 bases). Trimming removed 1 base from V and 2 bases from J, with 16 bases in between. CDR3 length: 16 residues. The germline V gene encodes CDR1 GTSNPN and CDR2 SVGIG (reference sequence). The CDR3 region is CAWSAPMTSHTDTQYF. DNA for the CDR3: TGTGCCTGGAGTGCACCCATGACTAGTCACACAGATACGCAGTATTTT.

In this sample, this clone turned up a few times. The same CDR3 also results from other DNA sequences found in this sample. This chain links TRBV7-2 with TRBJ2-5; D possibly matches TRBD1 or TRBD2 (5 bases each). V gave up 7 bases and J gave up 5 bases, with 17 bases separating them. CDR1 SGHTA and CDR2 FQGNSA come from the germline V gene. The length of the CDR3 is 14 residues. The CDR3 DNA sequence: TGTGCCAGCACCTTGGGGGTCGTGTCGGAGACCCAGTACTTC. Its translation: CASTLGVVSETQYF.

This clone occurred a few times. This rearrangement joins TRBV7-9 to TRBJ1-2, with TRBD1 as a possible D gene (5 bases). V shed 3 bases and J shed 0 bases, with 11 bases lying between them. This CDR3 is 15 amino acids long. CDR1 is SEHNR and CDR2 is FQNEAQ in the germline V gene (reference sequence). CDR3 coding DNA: TGTGCCAGCAGCTTCGCCGGGACCTCTAACTATGGCTACACCTTC. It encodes CASSFAGTSNYGYTF.

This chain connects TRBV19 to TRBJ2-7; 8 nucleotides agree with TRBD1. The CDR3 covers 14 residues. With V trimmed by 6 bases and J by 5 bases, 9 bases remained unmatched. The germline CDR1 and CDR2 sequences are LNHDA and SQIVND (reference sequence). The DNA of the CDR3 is TGTGCCAGTAGGCGGACAGGGAAATTCCACGAGCAGTACTTC. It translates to CASRRTGKFHEQYF.

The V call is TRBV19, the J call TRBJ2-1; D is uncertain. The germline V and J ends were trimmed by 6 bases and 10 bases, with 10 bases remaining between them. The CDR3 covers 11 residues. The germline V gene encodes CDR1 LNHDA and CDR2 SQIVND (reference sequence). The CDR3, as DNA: TGTGCCAGTAGAATGCGGTGGGAGCAGTTCTTC. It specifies CASRMRWEQFF.

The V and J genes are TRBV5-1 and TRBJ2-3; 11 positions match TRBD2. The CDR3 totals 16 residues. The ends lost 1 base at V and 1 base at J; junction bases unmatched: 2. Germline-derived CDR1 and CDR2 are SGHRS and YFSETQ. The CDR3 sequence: CASSLLTSGGTDTQYF. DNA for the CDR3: TGCGCCAGCAGCTTGTTGACTAGCGGGGGCACAGATACGCAGTATTTT.

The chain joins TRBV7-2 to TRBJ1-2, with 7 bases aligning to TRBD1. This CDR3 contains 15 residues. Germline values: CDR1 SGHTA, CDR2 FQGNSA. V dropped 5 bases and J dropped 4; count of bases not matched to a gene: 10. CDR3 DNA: TGTGCCAGCAGCCGGGACAGCCCGTCGGGCTATGGCTACACCTTC. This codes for CASSRDSPSGYGYTF.

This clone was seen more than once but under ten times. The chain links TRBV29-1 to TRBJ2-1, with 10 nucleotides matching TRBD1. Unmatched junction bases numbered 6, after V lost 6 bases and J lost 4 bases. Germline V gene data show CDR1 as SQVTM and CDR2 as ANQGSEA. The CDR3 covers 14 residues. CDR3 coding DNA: TGCAGCGTGACCGGGACAGGGGCTTACAATGAGCAGTTCTTC. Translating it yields CSVTGTGAYNEQFF.

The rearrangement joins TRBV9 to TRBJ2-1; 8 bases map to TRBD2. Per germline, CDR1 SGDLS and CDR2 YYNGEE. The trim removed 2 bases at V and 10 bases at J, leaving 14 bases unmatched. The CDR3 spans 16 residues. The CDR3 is CASSVLGGASFDEQFF. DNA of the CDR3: TGTGCCAGCAGCGTCCTCGGGGGGGCCAGTTTCGACGAGCAGTTCTTC.

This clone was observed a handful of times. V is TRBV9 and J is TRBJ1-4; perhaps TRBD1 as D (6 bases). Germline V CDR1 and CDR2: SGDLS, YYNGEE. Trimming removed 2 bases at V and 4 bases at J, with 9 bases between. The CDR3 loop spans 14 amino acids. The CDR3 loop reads CASSVGGRNEKLFF. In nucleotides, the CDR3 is TGTGCCAGCAGCGTCGGGGGCCGTAATGAAAAACTGTTTTTT.

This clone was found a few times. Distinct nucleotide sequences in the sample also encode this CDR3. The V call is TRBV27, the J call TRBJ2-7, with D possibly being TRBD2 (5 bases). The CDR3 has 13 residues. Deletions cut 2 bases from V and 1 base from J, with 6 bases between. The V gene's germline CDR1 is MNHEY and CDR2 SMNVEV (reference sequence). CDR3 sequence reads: CASSLEGSYEQYF. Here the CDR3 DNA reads TGTGCCAGCAGTTTAGAGGGTTCCTACGAGCAGTACTTC.

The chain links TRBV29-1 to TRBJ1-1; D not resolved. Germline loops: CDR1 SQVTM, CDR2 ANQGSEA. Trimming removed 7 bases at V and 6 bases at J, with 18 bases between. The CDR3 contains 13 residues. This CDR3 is CSATPGKDAEAFF. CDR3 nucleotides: TGCAGCGCTACGCCCGGGAAGGACGCTGAAGCTTTCTTT.

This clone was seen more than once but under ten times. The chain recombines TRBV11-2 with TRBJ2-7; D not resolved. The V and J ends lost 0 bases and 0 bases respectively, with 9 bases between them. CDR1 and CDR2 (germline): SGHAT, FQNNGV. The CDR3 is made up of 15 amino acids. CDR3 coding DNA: TGTGCCAGCAGCTTAGAAGTTCAGAGCTCCTACGAGCAGTACTTC. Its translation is CASSLEVQSSYEQYF.

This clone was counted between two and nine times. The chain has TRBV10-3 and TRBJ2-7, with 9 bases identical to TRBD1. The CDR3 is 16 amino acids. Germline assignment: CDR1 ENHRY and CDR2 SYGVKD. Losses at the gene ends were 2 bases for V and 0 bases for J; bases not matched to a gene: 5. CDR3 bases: TGTGCCATCAGTGAGAAAGACAGGGGGAGCTCCTACGAGCAGTACTTC. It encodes CAISEKDRGSSYEQYF.

The CDR3 protein is CASSQRRGGQPQHF. CDR3 nucleotides: TGTGCCAGCAGTCAGAGGAGGGGGGGGCAGCCCCAGCATTTT. V and J are TRBV6-5 and TRBJ1-5; D is possibly TRBD1 (6 bases). The germline V and J ends were trimmed by 5 bases and 7 bases, with 15 bases remaining between them. CDR1 is MNHEY and CDR2 is SVGAGI in the germline V gene. This CDR3 has 14 residues.

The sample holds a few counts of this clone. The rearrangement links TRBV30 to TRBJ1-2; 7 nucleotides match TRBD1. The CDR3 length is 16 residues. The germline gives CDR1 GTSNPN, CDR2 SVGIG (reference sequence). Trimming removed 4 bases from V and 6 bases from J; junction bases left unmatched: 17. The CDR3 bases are TGTGCCTGGAAGCCCGGCTCGGGACAGAGAGTCGATGGCTACACCTTC. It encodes CAWKPGSGQRVDGYTF.

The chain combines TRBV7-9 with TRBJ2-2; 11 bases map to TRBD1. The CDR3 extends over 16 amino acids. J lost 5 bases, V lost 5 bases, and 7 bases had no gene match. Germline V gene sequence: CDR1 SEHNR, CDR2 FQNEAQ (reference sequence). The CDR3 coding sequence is TGTGCCAGCAGCAACCAAGGACAGGGGGCGACCGGGGAGCTGTTTTTT. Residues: CASSNQGQGATGELFF.